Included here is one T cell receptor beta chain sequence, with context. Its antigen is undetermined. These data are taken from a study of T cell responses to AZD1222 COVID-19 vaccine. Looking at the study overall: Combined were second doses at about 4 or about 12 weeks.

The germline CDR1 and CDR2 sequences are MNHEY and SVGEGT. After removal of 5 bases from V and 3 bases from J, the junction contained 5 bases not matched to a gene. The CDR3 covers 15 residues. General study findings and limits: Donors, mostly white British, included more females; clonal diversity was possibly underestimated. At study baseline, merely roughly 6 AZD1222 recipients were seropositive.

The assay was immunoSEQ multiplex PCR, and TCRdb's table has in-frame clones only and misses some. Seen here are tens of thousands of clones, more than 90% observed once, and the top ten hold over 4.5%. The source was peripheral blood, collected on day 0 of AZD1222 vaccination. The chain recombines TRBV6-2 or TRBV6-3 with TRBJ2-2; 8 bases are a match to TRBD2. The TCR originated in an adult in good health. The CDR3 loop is CASSRAGDHTGELFF. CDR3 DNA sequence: TGTGCCAGCAGTCGAGCGGGGGACCACACCGGGGAGCTGTTTTTT.